The entry below describes one TCR beta chain. The antigen remains undetermined. TCRdb keeps only in-frame clones here, not all; method: immunoSEQ multiplex PCR. The repertoire holds under 35,000 clones, over 80% seen once, with around 4% in the top ten. These data come from a study of T cells in localized non-small cell lung cancer. Notes on the study in general: Only one tumor region was sequenced, so heterogeneity remains possible. Overall survival was longer when the density of T cells in the blood was higher. Adjacent uninvolved lung had the highest clonality, suggesting focused antigen responses.

This clonotype was obtained from a woman aged 35 to 70 with stage III lung adenocarcinoma. Sequences were derived from peripheral blood mononuclear cells, sampled before any cancer treatment.

As DNA, the CDR3 is TGTGCCAGCAGCTTCTCTGGGGATGAGCAGTTCTTC. It specifies CASSFSGDEQFF. This sequence joins TRBV7-2 and TRBJ2-1, with D hard to call. The CDR3 has 12 amino acids. Per the germline V gene, CDR1 is SGHTA and CDR2 is FQGNSA. Trimming removed 3 bases at V and 8 bases at J, with 8 bases between.